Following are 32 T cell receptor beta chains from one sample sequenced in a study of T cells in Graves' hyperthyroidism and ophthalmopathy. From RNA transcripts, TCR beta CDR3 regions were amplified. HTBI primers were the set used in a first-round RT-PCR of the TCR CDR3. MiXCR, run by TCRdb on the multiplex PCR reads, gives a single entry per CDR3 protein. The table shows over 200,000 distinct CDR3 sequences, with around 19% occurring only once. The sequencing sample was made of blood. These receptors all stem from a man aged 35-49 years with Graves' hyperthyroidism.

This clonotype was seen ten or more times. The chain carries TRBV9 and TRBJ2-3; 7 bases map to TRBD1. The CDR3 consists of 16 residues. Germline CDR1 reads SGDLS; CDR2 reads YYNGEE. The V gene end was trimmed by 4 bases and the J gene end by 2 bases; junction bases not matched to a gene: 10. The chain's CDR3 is CASSPDGTAITDTQYF. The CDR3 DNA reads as TGTGCCAGCAGCCCAGACGGGACAGCGATCACAGATACGCAGTATTTT. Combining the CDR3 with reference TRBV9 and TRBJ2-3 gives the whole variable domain DSGVTQTPKHLITATGQRVTLRCSPRSGDLSVYWYQQSLDQGLQFLIQYYNGEERAKGNILERFSAQQFPDLHSELNLSSLELGDSALYFCASSPDGTAITDTQYFGPGTRLTVL.

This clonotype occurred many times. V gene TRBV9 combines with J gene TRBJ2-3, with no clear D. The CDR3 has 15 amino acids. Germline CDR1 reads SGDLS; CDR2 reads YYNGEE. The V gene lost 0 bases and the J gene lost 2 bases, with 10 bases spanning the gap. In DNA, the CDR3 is TGTGCCAGCAGCGTAGCGGACGCCGTCACAGATACGCAGTATTTT. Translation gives CASSVADAVTDTQYF.

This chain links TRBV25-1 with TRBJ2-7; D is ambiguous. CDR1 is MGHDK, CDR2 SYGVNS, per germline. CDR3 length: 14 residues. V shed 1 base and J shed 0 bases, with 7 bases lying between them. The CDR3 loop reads CASSESTSSYEQYF. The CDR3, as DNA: TGTGCCAGCAGTGAATCAACCAGCTCCTACGAGCAGTACTTC.

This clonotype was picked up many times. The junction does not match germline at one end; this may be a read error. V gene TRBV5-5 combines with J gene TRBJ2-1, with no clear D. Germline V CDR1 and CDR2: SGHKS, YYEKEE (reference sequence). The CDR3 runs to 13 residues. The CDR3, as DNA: TGTGCCAGCAGCTTGGGACTCCTAAATGAGCAGCTCTTC. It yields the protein CASSLGLLNEQLF. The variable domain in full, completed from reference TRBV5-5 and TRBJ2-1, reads DAGVTQSPTHLIKTRGQQVTLRCSPISGHKSVSWYQQVLGQGPQFIFQYYEKEERGRGNFPDRFSARQFPNYSSELNVNALLLGDSALYLCASSLGLLNEQLFGPGTRLTVL.

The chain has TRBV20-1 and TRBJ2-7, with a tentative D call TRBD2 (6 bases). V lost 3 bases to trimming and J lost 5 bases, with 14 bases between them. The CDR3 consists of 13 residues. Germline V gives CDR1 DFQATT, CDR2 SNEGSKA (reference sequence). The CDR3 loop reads CSARGRWLDEQYF. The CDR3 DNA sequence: TGCAGTGCTAGGGGGAGGTGGTTAGACGAGCAGTACTTC.

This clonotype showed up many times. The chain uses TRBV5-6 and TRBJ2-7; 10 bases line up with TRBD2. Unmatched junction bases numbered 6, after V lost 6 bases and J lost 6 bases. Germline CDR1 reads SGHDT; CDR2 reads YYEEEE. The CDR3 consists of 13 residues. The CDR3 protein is CASTLAGATEQYF. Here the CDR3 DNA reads TGTGCCAGCACTCTAGCGGGGGCCACCGAGCAGTACTTC.

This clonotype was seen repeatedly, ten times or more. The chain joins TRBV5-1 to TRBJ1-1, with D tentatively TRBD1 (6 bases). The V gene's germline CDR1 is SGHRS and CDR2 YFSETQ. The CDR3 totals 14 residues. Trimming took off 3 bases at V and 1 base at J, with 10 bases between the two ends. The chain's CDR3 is CASSWGQGNTEAFF. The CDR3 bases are TGCGCCAGCAGCTGGGGGCAGGGGAACACTGAAGCTTTCTTT.

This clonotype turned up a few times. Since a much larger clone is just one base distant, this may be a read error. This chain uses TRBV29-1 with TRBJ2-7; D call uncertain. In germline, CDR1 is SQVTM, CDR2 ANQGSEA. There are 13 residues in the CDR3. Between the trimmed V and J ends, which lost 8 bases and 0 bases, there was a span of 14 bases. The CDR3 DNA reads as TGCAGCATTAAAACATCAAGCTCCTACGAGCAGTACTTC. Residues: CSIKTSSSYEQYF.

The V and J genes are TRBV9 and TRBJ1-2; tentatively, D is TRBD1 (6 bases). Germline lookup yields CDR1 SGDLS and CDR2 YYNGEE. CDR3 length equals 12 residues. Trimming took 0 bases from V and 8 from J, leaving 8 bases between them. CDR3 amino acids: CASSVDGGGYTF. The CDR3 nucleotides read TGTGCCAGCAGCGTAGATGGGGGCGGCTACACCTTC.

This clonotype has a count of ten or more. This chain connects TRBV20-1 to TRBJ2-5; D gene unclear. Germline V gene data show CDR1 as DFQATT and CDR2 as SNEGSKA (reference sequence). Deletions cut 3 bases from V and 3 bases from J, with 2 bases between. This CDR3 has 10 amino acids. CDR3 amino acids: CSASKETQYF. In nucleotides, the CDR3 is TGCAGTGCTAGTAAAGAGACCCAGTACTTC.

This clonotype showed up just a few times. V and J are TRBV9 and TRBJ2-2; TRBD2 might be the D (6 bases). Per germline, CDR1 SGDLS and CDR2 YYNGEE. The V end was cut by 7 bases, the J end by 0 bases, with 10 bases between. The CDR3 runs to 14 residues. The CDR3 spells CASAGRSNTGELFF. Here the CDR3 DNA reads TGTGCCAGCGCGGGACGGTCGAACACCGGGGAGCTGTTTTTT.

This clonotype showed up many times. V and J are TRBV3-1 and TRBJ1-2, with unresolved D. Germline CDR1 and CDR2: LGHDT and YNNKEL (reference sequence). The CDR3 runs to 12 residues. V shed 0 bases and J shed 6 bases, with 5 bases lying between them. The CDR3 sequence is CASSQESDGYTF. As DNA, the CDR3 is TGTGCCAGCAGCCAAGAATCGGATGGCTACACCTTC.

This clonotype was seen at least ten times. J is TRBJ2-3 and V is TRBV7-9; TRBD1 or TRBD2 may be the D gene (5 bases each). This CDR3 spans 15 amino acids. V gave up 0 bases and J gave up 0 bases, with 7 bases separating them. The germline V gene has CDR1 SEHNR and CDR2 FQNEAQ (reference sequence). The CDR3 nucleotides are TGTGCCAGCAGCTTAGCCGGGACGAGCACAGATACGCAGTATTTT. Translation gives CASSLAGTSTDTQYF.

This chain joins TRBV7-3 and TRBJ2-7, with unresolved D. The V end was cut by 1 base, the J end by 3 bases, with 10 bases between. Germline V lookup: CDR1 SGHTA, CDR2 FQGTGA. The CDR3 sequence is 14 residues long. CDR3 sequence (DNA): TGTGCCAGCAGCTTAAGGGCAGCCTTCTACGAGCAGTACTTC. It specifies CASSLRAAFYEQYF.

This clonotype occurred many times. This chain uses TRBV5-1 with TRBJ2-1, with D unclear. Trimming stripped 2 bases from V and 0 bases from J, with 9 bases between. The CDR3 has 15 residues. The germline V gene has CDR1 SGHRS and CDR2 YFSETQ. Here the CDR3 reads CASSFDTSSYNEQFF. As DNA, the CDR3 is TGCGCCAGCAGCTTTGACACGAGCTCCTACAATGAGCAGTTCTTC.

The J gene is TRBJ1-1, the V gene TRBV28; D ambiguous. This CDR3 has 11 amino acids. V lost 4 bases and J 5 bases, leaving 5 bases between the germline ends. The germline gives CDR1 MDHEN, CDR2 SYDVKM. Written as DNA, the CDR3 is TGTGCCAGCAGTTCTGGAACTGAAGCTTTCTTT. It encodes CASSSGTEAFF.

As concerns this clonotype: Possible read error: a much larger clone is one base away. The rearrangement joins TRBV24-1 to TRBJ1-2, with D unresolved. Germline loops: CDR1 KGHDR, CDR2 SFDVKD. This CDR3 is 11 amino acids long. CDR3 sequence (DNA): TGTGCCGCCAGTGATTTGCACCTCTACACCTTC. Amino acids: CAASDLHLYTF.

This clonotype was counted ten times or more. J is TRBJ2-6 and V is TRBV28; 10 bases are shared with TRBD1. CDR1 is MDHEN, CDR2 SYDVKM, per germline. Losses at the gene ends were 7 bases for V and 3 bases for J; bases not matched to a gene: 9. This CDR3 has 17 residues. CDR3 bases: TGTGCCAGCACCTGGGACAGGGGTTCATATGGGGCCAACGTCCTGACTTTC. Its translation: CASTWDRGSYGANVLTF.

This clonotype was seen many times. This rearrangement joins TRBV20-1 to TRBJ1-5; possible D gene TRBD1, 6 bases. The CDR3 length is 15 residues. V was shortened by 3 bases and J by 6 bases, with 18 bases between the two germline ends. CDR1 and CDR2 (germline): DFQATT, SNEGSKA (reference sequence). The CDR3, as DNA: TGCAGTGCTAGGGGAATCGGGGGGGCAGGTCAGCCCCAGCATTTT. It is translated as CSARGIGGAGQPQHF.

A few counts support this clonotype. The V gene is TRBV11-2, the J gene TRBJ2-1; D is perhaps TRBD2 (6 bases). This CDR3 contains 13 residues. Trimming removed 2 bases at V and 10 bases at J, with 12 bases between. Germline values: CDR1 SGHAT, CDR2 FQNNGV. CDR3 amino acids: CASSLKGAGEQFF. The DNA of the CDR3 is TGTGCCAGCAGCTTAAAGGGTGCGGGGGAGCAGTTCTTC.

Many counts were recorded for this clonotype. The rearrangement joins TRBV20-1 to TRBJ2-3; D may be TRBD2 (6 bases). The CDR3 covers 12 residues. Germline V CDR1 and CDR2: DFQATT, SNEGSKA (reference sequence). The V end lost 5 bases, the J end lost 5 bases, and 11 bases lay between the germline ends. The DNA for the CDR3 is TGCAGTGCTCGGGGGTTCGGAGATACGCAGTATTTT. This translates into CSARGFGDTQYF.

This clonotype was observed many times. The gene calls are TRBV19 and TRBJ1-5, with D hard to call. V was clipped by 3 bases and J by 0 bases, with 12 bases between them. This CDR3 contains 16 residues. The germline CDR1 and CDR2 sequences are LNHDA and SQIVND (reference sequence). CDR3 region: CASSIPRVYSNQPQHF. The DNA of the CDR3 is TGTGCCAGTAGTATTCCTCGTGTCTATAGCAATCAGCCCCAGCATTTT.

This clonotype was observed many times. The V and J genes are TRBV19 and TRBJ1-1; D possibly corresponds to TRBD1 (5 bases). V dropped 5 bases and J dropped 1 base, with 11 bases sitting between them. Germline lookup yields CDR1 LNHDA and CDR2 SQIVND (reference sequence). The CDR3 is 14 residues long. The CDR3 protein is CASSQTGANTEAFF. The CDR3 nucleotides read TGTGCCAGTAGTCAAACCGGGGCGAACACTGAAGCTTTCTTT.

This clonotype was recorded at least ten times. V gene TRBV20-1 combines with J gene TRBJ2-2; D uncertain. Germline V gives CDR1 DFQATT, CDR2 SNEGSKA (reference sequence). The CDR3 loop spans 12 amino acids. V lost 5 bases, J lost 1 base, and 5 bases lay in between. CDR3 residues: CSAGRNTGELFF. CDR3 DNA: TGCAGTGCTGGACGGAACACCGGGGAGCTGTTTTTT.

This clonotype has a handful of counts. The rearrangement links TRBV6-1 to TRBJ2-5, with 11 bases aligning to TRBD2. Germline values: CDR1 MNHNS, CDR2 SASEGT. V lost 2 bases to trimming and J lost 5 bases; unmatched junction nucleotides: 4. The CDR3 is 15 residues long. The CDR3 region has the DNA TGTGCCAGCAGTGAACTAGCGGGGGGATATGAGACCCAGTACTTC. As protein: CASSELAGGYETQYF.

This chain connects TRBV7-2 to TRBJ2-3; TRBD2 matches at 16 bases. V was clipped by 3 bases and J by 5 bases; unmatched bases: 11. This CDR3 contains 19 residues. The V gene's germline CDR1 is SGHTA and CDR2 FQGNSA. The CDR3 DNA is TGTGCCAGCAGCTTGGGGGGATCGGGACTAGCGGGAGGGCAAGATACGCAGTATTTT. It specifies CASSLGGSGLAGGQDTQYF.

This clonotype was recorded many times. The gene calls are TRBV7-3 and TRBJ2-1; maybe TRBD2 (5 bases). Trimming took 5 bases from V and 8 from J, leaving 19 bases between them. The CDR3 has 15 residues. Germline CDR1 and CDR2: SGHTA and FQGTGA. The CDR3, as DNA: TGTGCCAGCAGCCGAGCACTAGGTGTTGGGGATGAGCAGTTCTTC. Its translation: CASSRALGVGDEQFF.

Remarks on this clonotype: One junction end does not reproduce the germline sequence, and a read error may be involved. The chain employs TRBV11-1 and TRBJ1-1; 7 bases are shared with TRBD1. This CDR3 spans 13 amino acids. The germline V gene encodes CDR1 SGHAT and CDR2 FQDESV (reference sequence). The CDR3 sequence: CAGSWGQHTEALF. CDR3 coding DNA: TGTGCCGGCAGCTGGGGACAGCACACTGAAGCTCTCTTT.

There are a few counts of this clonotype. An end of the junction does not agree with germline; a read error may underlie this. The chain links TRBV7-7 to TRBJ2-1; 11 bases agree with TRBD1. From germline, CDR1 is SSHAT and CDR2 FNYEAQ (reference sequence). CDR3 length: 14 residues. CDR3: CASSSGQGGNEQFF. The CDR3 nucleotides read TGTGCTAGCAGCTCGGGACAGGGGGGAAATGAGCAGTTCTTC.

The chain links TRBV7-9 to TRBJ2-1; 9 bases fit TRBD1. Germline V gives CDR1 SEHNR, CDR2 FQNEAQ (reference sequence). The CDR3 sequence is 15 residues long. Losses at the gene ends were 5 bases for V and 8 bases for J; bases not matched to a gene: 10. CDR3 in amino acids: CASSPLQGAVYEQFF. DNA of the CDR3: TGTGCCAGCAGCCCGCTACAGGGGGCAGTATATGAGCAGTTCTTC.

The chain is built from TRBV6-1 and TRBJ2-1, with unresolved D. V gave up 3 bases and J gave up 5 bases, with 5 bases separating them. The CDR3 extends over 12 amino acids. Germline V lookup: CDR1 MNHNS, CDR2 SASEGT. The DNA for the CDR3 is TGTGCCAGCAGTGAGATCCACAATGAGCAGTTCTTC. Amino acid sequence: CASSEIHNEQFF.

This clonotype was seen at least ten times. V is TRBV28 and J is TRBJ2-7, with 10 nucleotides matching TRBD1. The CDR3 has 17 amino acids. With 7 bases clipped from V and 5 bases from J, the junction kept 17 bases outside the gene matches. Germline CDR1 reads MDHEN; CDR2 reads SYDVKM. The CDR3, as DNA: TGTGCCAGCACCAACCTCGCGCCGGGACAGGGGATCGACGAGCAGTACTTC. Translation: CASTNLAPGQGIDEQYF.